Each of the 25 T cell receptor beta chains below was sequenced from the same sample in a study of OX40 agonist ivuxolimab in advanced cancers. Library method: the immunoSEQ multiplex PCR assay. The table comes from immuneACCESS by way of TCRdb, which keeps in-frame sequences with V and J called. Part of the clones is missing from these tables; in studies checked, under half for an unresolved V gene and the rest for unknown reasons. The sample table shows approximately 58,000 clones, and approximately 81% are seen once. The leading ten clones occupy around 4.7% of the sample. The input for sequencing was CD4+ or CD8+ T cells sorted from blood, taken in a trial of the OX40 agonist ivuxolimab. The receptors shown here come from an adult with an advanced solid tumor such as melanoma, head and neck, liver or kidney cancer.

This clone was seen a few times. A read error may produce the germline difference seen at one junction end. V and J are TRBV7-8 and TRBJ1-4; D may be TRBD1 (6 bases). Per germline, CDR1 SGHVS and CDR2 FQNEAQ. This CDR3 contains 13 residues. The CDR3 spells CASSLGHRERLFF. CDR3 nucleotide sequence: TGTGCCAGCAGCCTAGGCCACAGGGAAAGACTGTTTTTT.

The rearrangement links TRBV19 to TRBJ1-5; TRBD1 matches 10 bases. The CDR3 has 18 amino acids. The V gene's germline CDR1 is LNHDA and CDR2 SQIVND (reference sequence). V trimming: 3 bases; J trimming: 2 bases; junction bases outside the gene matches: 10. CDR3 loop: CASSMGQGWPGRNQPQHF. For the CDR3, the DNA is TGTGCCAGTAGTATGGGACAGGGGTGGCCTGGGCGCAATCAGCCCCAGCATTTT.

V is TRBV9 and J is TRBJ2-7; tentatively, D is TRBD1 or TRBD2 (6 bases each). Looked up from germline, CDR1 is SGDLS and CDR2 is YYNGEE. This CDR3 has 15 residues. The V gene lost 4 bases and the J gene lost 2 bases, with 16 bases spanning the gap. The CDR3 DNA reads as TGTGCCAGCAGCCCTGCGGGACACGAAACCTACGAGCAGTACTTC. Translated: CASSPAGHETYEQYF.

The CDR3 sequence is CAWSDNRILYEQYF. The CDR3 DNA follows: TGTGCCTGGAGTGATAACAGGATCCTCTACGAGCAGTACTTC. The rearrangement uses TRBV30 and TRBJ2-7; tentative D call: TRBD1 (5 bases). CDR1 and CDR2 from the germline V gene are GTSNPN and SVGIG (reference sequence). V was clipped by 1 base and J by 3 bases, with 13 bases between them. CDR3 length: 14 residues.

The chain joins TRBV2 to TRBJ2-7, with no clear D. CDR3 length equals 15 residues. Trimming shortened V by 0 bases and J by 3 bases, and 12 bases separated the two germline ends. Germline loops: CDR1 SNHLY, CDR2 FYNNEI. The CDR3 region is CASSEALYGIYEQYF. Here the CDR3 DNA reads TGTGCCAGCAGTGAAGCGCTGTACGGAATCTACGAGCAGTACTTC.

CDR3 protein: CASSPPWEGYTF. The DNA of the CDR3 is TGTGCCAGCAGCCCTCCATGGGAGGGCTACACCTTC. The genes are TRBV7-9 and TRBJ1-2; D not resolved. Germline loops: CDR1 SEHNR, CDR2 FQNEAQ (reference sequence). V lost 5 bases, J lost 8 bases, and 12 bases lay in between. This CDR3 spans 12 amino acids.

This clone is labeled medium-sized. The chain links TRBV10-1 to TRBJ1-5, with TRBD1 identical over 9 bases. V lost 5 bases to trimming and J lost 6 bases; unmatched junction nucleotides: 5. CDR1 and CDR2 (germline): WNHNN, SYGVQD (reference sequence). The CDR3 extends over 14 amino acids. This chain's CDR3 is CASSPGQGSQPQHF. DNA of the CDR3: TGCGCCAGCAGTCCGGGACAGGGATCTCAGCCCCAGCATTTT.

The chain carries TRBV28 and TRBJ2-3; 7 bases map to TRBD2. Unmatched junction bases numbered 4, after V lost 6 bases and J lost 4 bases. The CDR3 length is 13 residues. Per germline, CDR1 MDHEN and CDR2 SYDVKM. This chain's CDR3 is CASRGGAPDTQYF. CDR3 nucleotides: TGTGCCAGCAGGGGAGGGGCCCCAGATACGCAGTATTTT. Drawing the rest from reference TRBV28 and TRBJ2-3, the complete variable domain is DVKVTQSSRYLVKRTGEKVFLECVQDMDHENMFWYRQDPGLGLRLIYFSYDVKMKEKGDIPEGYSVSREKKERFSLILESASTNQTSMYLCASRGGAPDTQYFGPGTRLTVL.

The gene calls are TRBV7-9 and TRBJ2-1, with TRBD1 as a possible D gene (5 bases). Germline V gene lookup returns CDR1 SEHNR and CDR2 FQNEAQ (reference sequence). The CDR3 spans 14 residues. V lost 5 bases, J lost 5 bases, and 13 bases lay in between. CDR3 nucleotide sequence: TGTGCCAGCAGCATCCAGGGTTTCCACAATGAGCAGTTCTTC. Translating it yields CASSIQGFHNEQFF.

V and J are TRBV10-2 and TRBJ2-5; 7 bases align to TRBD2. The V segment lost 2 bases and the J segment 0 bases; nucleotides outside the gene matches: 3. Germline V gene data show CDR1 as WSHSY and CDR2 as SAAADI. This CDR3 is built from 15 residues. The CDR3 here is CASSEPAGYQETQYF. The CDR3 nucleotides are TGCGCCAGCAGTGAGCCAGCGGGGTACCAAGAGACCCAGTACTTC.

CDR3: CASSLLADSTDTQYF. The CDR3 DNA sequence: TGTGCCAGCAGCTTGTTAGCGGATAGCACAGATACGCAGTATTTT. The V and J genes are TRBV7-2 and TRBJ2-3; TRBD2 is a possible D gene (6 bases). In germline, CDR1 is SGHTA, CDR2 FQGNSA. The CDR3 runs to 15 residues. V was trimmed by 3 bases and J by 0 bases, leaving 10 bases between them.

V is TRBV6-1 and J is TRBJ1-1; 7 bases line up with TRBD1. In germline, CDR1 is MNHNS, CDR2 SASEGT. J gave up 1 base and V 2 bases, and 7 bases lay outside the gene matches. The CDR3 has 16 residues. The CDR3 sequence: CASSELYRGPNTEAFF. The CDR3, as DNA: TGTGCCAGCAGTGAACTCTACAGGGGACCGAACACTGAAGCTTTCTTT.

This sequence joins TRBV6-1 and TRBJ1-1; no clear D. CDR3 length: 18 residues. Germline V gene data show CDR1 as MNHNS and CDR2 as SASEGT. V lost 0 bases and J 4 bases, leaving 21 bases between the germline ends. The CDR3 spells CASSEALLSAFTLTEAFF. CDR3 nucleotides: TGTGCCAGCAGTGAAGCCCTCCTCTCGGCATTCACCCTCACTGAAGCTTTCTTT.

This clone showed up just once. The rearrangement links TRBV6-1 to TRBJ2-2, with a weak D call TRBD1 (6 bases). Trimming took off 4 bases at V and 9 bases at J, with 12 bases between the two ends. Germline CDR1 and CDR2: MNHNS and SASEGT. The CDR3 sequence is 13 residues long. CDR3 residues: CASSAQGPRELFF. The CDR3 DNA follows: TGTGCCAGCAGTGCACAGGGCCCCCGGGAGCTGTTTTTT.

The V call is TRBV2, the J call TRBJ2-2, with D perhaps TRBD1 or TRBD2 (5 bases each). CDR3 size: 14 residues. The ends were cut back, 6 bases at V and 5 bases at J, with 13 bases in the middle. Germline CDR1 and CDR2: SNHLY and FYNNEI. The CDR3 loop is CASRADSGTGELFF. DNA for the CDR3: TGTGCCAGCAGGGCTGACAGCGGAACCGGGGAGCTGTTTTTT. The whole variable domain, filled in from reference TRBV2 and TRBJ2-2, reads EPEVTQTPSHQVTQMGQEVILRCVPISNHLYFYWYRQILGQKVEFLVSFYNNEISEKSEIFDDQFSVERPDGSNFTLKIRSTKLEDSAMYFCASRADSGTGELFFGEGSRLTVL.

The CDR3 DNA sequence: TGTGCCAGCACCAGAAGGACTGCAGCGGTAGGAGAGACCCAGTACTTC. This gives the protein CASTRRTAAVGETQYF. V gene TRBV2 combines with J gene TRBJ2-5; tentatively, D is TRBD2 (5 bases). The CDR3 loop spans 16 amino acids. Trimming stripped 7 bases from V and 4 bases from J, with 22 bases between. Germline-derived CDR1 and CDR2 are SNHLY and FYNNEI. Combining the CDR3 with reference TRBV2 and TRBJ2-5 gives the whole variable domain EPEVTQTPSHQVTQMGQEVILRCVPISNHLYFYWYRQILGQKVEFLVSFYNNEISEKSEIFDDQFSVERPDGSNFTLKIRSTKLEDSAMYFCASTRRTAAVGETQYFGPGTRLLVL.

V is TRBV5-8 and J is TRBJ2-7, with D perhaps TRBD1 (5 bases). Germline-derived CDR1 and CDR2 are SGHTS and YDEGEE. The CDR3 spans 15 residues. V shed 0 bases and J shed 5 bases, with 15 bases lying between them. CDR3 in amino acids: CASSLGASGKNEQYF. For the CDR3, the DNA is TGTGCCAGCAGCTTGGGGGCTTCAGGGAAGAACGAGCAGTACTTC.

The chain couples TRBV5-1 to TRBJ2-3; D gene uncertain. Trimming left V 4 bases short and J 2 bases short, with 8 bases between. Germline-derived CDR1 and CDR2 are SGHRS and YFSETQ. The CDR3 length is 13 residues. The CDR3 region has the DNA TGCGCCAGCAGCACTCAGTCCACAGATACGCAGTATTTT. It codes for CASSTQSTDTQYF.

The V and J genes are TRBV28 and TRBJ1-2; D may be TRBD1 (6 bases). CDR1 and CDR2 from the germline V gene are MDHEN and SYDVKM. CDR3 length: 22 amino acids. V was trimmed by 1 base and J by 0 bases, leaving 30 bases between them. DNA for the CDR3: TGTGCCAGCAGTTTATCGTACCCAGGGGTGAAGGGACGGGCGGTAGCTAACTATGGCTACACCTTC. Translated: CASSLSYPGVKGRAVANYGYTF.

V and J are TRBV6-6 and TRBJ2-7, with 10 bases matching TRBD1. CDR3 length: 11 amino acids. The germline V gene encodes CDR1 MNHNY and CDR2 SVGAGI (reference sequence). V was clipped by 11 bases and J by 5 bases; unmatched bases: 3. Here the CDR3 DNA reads TGTGCCGGTGGACAGGGGGACGAGCAGTACTTC. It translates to CAGGQGDEQYF.

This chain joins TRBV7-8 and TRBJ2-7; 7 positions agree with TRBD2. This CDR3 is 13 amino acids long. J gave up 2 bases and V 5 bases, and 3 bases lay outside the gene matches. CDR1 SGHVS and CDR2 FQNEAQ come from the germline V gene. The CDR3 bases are TGTGCCAGCAGCCAAGCGGGAACCTACGAGCAGTACTTC. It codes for CASSQAGTYEQYF.

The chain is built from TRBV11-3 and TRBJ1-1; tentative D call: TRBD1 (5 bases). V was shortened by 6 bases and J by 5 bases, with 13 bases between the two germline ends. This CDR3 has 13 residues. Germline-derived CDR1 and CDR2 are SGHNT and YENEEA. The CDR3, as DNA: TGTGCCAGCAGTCCTGAGGCAGGGACTGAAGCTTTCTTT. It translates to CASSPEAGTEAFF.

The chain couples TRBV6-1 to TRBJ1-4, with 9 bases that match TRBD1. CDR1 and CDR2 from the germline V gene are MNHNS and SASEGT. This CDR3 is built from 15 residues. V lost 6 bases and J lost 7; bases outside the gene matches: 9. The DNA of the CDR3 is TGTGCCAGCAGCCCTGCGGGGACAGGGTCTGAAAAACTGTTTTTT. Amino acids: CASSPAGTGSEKLFF.

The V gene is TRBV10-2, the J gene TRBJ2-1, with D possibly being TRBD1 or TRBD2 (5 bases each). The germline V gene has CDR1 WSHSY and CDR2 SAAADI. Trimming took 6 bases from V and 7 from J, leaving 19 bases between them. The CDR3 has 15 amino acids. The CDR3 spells CASSLRAGSRNEQFF. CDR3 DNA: TGCGCCAGCAGCCTGAGGGCAGGGTCGAGGAATGAGCAGTTCTTC.

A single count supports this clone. The CDR3 DNA is TGCGCCAGCAGCTACGAAGGACAGGGGGAGACCCAGTACTTC. This gives the protein CASSYEGQGETQYF. The chain is built from TRBV5-1 and TRBJ2-5, with 9 bases aligning to TRBD1. This CDR3 has 14 amino acids. CDR1 and CDR2 (germline): SGHRS, YFSETQ. Trimming cost V 3 bases and J 5 bases; bases outside gene matches: 5.